This entry describes one T cell receptor beta chain. The junction shows a germline mismatch at one end, possibly a read error. The data were produced by immunoSEQ multiplex PCR, yet TCRdb's version contains in-frame clones alone and is incomplete. The sample contains about 100,000 clones, roughly 81% of which appear only once. Per the germline V gene, CDR1 is MNHNS and CDR2 is SASEGT. The CDR3 consists of 13 residues. This entry is derived from a study of blood T cell repertoires in COVID-19. The TCR sequence derives from a man older than 75 with COVID-19, enrolled during active disease. The sequencing sample was made of peripheral blood. The chain uses TRBV6-1 and TRBJ2-3; D is perhaps TRBD2 (6 bases). DNA of the CDR3: TGTGCCAGCAGTGATCCTCCTACCCCACTAGCCGATTTT. It codes for CASSDPPTPLADF.